This record looks at one T cell receptor (beta chain) sequence and its context. Its cognate antigen is unknown. The data derive from a study of Tregs in tolerant kidney transplant recipients. Findings and limits, study-wide: Tregs expanded with activated donor B cells seemed most donor-specific.

V was pared by 5 bases and J by 6 bases, with 13 bases between. Germline assignment: CDR1 MNHEY and CDR2 SMNVEV (reference sequence). The CDR3 extends over 13 amino acids. Using immunoSEQ multiplex PCR, the repertoire was profiled, and TCRdb retains in-frame clones only, with some absent. Here the sample spans about 120,000 clones, roughly 93% being singletons. CD4+CD25+CD127- Tregs, CD4+CD25- non-Tregs, CD4 and CD8 cells were sorted. This rearrangement joins TRBV27 to TRBJ1-2, with D unresolved. The source material was CD4+ T cells from blood. The sequence was obtained from a human donor in good health. Here the CDR3 reads CASSPRIGHGYTF. The CDR3 bases are TGTGCCAGCAGTCCTCGGATAGGGCATGGCTACACCTTC.